These T cell receptor beta chains were read from a single sample in a study of human T cells and chemical hapten exposure. One entry per CDR3 protein results from TCRdb running MiXCR on the 5' RACE reads. The data contain around 140,000 distinct CDR3 sequences, around 4.4% of them singletons. The source is a female donor in good health. Each CDR3 is given with its conserved first and last residue. D genes are given only for firm matches. Expanded clones are given a class, and other clones once, few, many or no size at all.

v_gene	abundance	j_gene	d_gene	CDR3nt	CDR3aa
TRBV7-8	many	TRBJ2-1	-	TGTGCCAGCAGTTCAGCCGGACAGCATCAAAATGAGCAGTTCTTC	CASSSAGQHQNEQFF
TRBV5-1	many	TRBJ2-7	-	TGCGCCAGCAGCTTGGGGGGATATCAGCTCGAGCAGTACTTC	CASSLGGYQLEQYF
TRBV7-8	-	TRBJ2-2	TRBD2	TGTGCCAGCAGCCCACCTCCGGGACTAGCGGGGTTCGGGGGCGGGGAGCTGTTTTTT	CASSPPPGLAGFGGGELFF
TRBV20-1	many	TRBJ2-7	-	TGCAGTGCTAGAGATCGCACCCGGGGCCACGAGCAGTACTTC	CSARDRTRGHEQYF
TRBV7-2	few	TRBJ1-2	-	TGTGCCAGCAGCCTTACAGGTCGAGGCGATGGCTACACCTTC	CASSLTGRGDGYTF
TRBV19	many	TRBJ2-1	-	TGTGCCAGTAGTATAGATCTAGTCCAGGGACTCCTTGATGAGCAGTTCTTC	CASSIDLVQGLLDEQFF
TRBV4-3	many	TRBJ2-7	-	TGCGCCAGCAGCCAAGCGGCCACTCCCTCCCCCTACGAGCAGTACTTC	CASSQAATPSPYEQYF
TRBV19	few	TRBJ2-1	TRBD2	TGTGCCAGTAGTACTACTAGCGGGGGGATGAATGAGCAGTTCTTC	CASSTTSGGMNEQFF
TRBV6-6	-	TRBJ1-2	-	TGTGCCAGCTTCGGTGTGGGTGGATACTATGGCTACACCTTC	CASFGVGGYYGYTF
TRBV6-1	few	TRBJ1-2	TRBD1	TGTGCCAGCAGAGCCGGGACAGGGGGCGGTTATGGCTACACCTTC	CASRAGTGGGYGYTF
TRBV7-3	many	TRBJ2-1	TRBD2	TGTGCCAGCACCTTGGGGGGGGTCCACAATGAGCAGTTCTTC	CASTLGGVHNEQFF
TRBV6-2/TRBV6-3	many	TRBJ2-3	-	TGTGCCAGTCAGGGGCGGGGTTCATTCACAGATACGCAGTATTTT	CASQGRGSFTDTQYF